This T cell receptor beta chain was obtained from a study of T cell responses to AZD1222 COVID-19 vaccine. Looking at the study overall: It was second doses at about 4 or about 12 weeks that were pooled.

The germline V gene has CDR1 MNHEY and CDR2 SVGAGI. V lost 6 bases to trimming and J lost 0 bases, with 11 bases between them. The CDR3 has 15 amino acids. With respect to this clone: What it binds is unknown.

Study-level results: In the spike-specific TCR repertoire, nearly half reportedly target unmutated variant regions. Among vaccine-associated CD4 TCRs, coverage spanned spike, with dominance at 160-218 and 743-854. The sample set comprised mostly white British donors with more females, and clonal diversity was possibly underestimated.

Assay used: immunoSEQ multiplex PCR; TCRdb lists only in-frame clones, some missing. The data hold some 140,000 clones, with 85% to 90% observed a single time. The genes are TRBV6-5 and TRBJ1-4; D perhaps matches TRBD1 (5 bases). Sample: peripheral blood, taken on day 0 of AZD1222 vaccination. The receptor comes from an adult in good health. CDR3 protein: CASRRDSATNEKLFF. The CDR3 DNA reads TGTGCCAGCAGGAGAGACAGCGCAACTAATGAAAAACTGTTTTTT.